The TCR beta chain under discussion was sequenced for a study of T cell changes during pregnancy in multiple sclerosis. Clones were sequenced by immunoSEQ multiplex PCR, and TCRdb holds only the in-frame ones, with some missing. Found here are 75,000 to 100,000 clones, almost 95% of them singletons; the top ten hold 2% to 2.5%. This clonotype was obtained from a female donor with multiple sclerosis, enrolled in a pregnancy study. Sample: peripheral blood, taken after pregnancy.

This CDR3 reads CASSRDSYQPQHF. The CDR3 region has the DNA TGTGCCAGCAGTAGGGACAGCTATCAGCCCCAGCATTTT. The chain joins TRBV2 to TRBJ1-5; 7 bases are shared with TRBD1. Germline lookup yields CDR1 SNHLY and CDR2 FYNNEI. The CDR3 extends over 13 amino acids. J lost 5 bases, V lost 5 bases, and 3 bases had no gene match. The full variable domain, its missing parts supplied by reference TRBV2 and TRBJ1-5, is EPEVTQTPSHQVTQMGQEVILRCVPISNHLYFYWYRQILGQKVEFLVSFYNNEISEKSEIFDDQFSVERPDGSNFTLKIRSTKLEDSAMYFCASSRDSYQPQHFGDGTRLSIL.